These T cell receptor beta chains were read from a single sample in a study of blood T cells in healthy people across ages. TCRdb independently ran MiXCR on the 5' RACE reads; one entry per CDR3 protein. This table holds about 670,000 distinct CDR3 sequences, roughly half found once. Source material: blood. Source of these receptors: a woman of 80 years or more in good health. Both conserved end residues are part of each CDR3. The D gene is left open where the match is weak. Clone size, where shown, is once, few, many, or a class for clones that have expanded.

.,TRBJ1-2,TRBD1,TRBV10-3,CAIREAGTGDGGYTF,TGTGCCATCAGGGAAGCCGGGACAGGGGATGGTGGCTACACCTTC
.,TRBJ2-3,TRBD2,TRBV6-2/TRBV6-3,CASSFRTSGNTDTQYF,TGTGCCAGCAGTTTCCGGACTAGCGGGAACACAGATACGCAGTATTTT
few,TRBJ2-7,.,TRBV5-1,CASSLGVVASEQYF,TGCGCCAGCAGCTTGGGAGTAGTTGCGAGCGAGCAGTACTTC
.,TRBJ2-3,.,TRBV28,CASSLYRFSGGRVTDTQYF,TGTGCCAGCAGTTTATATCGTTTTAGCGGAGGCAGGGTTACAGATACGCAGTATTTT
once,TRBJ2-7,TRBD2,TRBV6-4,CASSVERGGSYEQYF,TGTGCCAGCAGTGTTGAGCGGGGGGGATCCTACGAGCAGTACTTC
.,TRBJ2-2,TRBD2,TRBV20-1,CSARGATGTSGSNTGELFF,TGCAGTGCCAGGGGAGCCACCGGGACTAGCGGGTCGAACACCGGGGAGCTGTTTTTT
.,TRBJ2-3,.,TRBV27,CASSYRGPQGNTQYF,TGTGCCAGCAGTTATCGGGGTCCACAGGGAAATACGCAGTATTTT
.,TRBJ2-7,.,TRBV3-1,CASSQDAQGTYF,TGTGCCAGCAGCCAAGATGCGCAGGGAACGTACTTC
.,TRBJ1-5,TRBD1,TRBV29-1,CSVALQGADQPQHF,TGCAGCGTTGCCCTACAGGGGGCCGATCAGCCCCAGCATTTT
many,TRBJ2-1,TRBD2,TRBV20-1,CSASVRTSGTDEQFF,TGCAGTGCTAGCGTCAGGACTAGCGGGACGGATGAGCAGTTCTTC
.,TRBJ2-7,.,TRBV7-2,CASSLNVHEQYF,TGTGCCAGCAGCCTAAACGTCCACGAGCAGTACTTC
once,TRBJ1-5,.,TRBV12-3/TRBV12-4,CASSFAPRVSNQPQHF,TGTGCCAGCAGTTTCGCTCCCAGGGTGAGCAATCAGCCCCAGCATTTT
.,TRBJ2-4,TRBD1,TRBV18,CASSPLGRGLGNIQYF,TGTGCCAGCTCACCATTGGGCAGGGGGCTGGGAAACATTCAGTACTTC
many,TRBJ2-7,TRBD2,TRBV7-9,CASSLLAGGIAGEQYF,TGTGCCAGCAGCTTACTCGCGGGAGGTATCGCCGGCGAGCAGTACTTC
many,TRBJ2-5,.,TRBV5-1,CASSSLTGLQETQYF,TGCGCCAGCAGCTCCTTGACAGGCCTCCAAGAGACCCAGTACTTC
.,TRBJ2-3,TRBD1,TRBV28,CASSPGTGITDTQYF,TGTGCCAGCAGTCCAGGGACAGGGATCACAGATACGCAGTATTTT
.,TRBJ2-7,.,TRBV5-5,CASSLALGLGYNEQYF,TGTGCCAGCAGCTTGGCATTGGGACTGGGTTACAATGAGCAGTACTTC
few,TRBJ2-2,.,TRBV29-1,CSVRRDGDMTGELFF,TGCAGCGTCCGGCGGGACGGTGATATGACCGGGGAGCTGTTTTTT
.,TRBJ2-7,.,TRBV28,CASSFGQGGYEQYF,TGTGCCAGCAGTTTCGGGCAGGGGGGCTACGAGCAGTACTTC
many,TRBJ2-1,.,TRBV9,CAGEAGARWYNEQFF,TGTGCCGGCGAAGCAGGGGCTCGATGGTACAATGAGCAGTTCTTC
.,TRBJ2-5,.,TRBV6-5,CAAGTLETQYF,TGTGCGGCCGGGACTTTGGAGACCCAGTACTTC
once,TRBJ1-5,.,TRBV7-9,CVSSFNGAAGNQPQHF,TGTGTCAGCAGCTTCAACGGGGCGGCAGGCAATCAGCCCCAGCATTTT
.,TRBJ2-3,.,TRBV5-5,CASSSGPVTDTQYF,TGTGCCAGCAGCTCGGGCCCCGTGACAGATACGCAGTATTTT
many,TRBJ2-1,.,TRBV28,CASSPTVQGQAQFF,TGTGCCAGCAGCCCAACCGTACAGGGTCAGGCGCAGTTCTTC
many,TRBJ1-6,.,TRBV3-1,CASSQDAIAYNSPLHF,TGTGCCAGCAGCCAAGACGCAATTGCCTATAATTCACCCCTCCACTTT
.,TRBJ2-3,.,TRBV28,CASSVPGPSTDTQYF,TGTGCCAGCTCGGTTCCAGGGCCTAGCACAGATACGCAGTATTTT
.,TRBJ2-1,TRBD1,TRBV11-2,CTSTQGASSYNEQFF,TGTACCAGCACCCAGGGGGCGAGCTCCTACAATGAGCAGTTCTTC
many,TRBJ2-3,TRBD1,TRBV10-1,CASSGGTVEGDTQYF,TGCGCCAGCAGTGGAGGGACAGTAGAGGGGGATACGCAGTATTTT